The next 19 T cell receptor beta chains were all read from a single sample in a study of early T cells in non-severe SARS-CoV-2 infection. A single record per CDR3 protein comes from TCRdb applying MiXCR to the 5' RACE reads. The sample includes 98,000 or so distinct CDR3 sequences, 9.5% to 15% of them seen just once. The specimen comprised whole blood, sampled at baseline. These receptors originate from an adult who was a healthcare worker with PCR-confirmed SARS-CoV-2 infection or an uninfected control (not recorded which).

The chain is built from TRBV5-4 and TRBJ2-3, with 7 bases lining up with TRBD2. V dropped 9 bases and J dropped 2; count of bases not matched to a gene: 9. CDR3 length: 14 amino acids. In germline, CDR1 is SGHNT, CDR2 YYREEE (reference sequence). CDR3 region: CANTGGSFTDTQYF. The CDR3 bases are TGTGCCAACACTGGCGGGAGTTTCACAGATACGCAGTATTTT.

The CDR3 region is CASSPGTGTTEAFF. The CDR3 DNA sequence: TGTGCCAGCTCCCCCGGGACTGGGACGACTGAAGCTTTCTTT. The chain uses TRBV18 and TRBJ1-1; tentative D call: TRBD1 (5 bases). This CDR3 is 14 amino acids long. Trimming took off 6 bases at V and 5 bases at J, with 16 bases between the two ends. The germline V gene encodes CDR1 KGHSH and CDR2 LQKENI. The full variable domain, with the rest looked up from reference TRBV18 and TRBJ1-1, is NAGVMQNPRHLVRRRGQEARLRCSPMKGHSHVYWYRQLPEEGLKFMVYLQKENIIDESGMPKERFSAEFPKEGPSILRIQQVVRGDSAAYFCASSPGTGTTEAFFGQGTRLTVV.

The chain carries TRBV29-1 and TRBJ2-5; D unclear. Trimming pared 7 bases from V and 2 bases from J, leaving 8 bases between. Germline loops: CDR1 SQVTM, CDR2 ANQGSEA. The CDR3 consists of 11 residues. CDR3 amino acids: CSGGRQETQYF. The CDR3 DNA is TGCAGCGGCGGCAGGCAAGAGACCCAGTACTTC.

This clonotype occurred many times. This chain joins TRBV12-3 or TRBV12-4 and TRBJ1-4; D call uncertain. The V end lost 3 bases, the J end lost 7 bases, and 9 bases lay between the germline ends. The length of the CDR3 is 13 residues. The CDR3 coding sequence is TGTGCCAGCAGTTTTGGGCCAAGTGAAAAACTGTTTTTT. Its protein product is CASSFGPSEKLFF.

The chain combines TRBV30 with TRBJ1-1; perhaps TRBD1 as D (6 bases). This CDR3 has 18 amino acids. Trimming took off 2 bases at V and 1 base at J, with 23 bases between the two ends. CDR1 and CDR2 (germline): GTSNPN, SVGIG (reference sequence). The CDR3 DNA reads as TGTGCCTGGAGTTCTTCCGGCGCTGGGACAAAAAAGAACACTGAAGCTTTCTTT. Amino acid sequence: CAWSSSGAGTKKNTEAFF.

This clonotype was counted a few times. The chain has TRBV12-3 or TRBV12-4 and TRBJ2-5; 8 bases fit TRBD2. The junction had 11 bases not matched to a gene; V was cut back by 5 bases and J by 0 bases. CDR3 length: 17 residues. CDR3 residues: CASSTKGSGGYQETQYF. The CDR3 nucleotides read TGTGCCAGCAGTACGAAGGGGAGCGGGGGCTACCAAGAGACCCAGTACTTC.

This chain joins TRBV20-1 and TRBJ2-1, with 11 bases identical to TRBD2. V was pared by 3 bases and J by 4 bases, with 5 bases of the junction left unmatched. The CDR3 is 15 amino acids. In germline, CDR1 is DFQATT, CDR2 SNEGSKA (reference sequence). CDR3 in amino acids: CSARSGTSGYNEQFF. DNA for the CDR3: TGCAGTGCTAGGTCGGGGACTAGCGGTTACAATGAGCAGTTCTTC.

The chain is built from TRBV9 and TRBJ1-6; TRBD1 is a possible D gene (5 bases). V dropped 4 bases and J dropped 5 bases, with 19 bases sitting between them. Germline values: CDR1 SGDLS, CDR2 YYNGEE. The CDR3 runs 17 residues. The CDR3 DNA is TGTGCCAGCAGCCCCAGGAAGGGAAGCAGGGATAATTCACCCCTCCACTTT. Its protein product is CASSPRKGSRDNSPLHF.

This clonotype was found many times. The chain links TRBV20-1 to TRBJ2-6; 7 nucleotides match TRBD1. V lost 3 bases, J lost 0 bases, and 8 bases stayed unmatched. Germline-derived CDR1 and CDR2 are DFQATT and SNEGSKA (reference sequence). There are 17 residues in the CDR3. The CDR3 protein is CSARGQPILSGANVLTF. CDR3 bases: TGCAGTGCTAGGGGACAGCCCATCCTCTCTGGGGCCAACGTCCTGACTTTC.

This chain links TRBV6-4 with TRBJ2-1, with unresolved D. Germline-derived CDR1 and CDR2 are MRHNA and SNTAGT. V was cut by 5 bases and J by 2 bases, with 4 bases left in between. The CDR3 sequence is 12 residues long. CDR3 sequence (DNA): TGTGCCAGCAGTAACACCTACAATGAGCAGTTCTTC. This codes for CASSNTYNEQFF.

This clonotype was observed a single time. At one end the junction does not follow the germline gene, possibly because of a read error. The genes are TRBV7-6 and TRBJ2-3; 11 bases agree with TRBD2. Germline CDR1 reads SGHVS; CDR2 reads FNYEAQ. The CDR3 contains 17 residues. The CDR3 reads CASSFTGTSGSTDTQYF. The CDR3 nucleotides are TGTGCCAGCAGCTTTACGGGGACTAGCGGATCCACAGATACGCAGTACTTT.

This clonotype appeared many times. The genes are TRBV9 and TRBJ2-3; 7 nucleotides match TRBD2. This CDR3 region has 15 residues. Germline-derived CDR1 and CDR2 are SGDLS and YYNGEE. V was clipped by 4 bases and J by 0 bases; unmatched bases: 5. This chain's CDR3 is CASSLGLVSTDTQYF. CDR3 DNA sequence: TGTGCCAGCAGCTTAGGACTAGTAAGCACAGATACGCAGTATTTT.

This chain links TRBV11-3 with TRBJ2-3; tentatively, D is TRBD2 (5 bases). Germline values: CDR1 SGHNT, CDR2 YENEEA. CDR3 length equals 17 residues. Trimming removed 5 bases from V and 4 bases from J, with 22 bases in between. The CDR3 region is CASSPTPAGGHSDTQYF. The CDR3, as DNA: TGTGCCAGCAGCCCTACCCCCGCGGGCGGGCACTCAGATACGCAGTATTTT.

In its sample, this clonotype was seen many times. The CDR3 nucleotides are TGTGCCAGCAGTTTATATGGGGGACAGGGCCCCTCCTACGAGCAGTACTTC. As protein: CASSLYGGQGPSYEQYF. The chain has TRBV27 and TRBJ2-7, with 9 bases identical to TRBD1. V dropped 1 base and J dropped 0; count of bases not matched to a gene: 7. The CDR3 is made up of 17 amino acids. Germline lookup yields CDR1 MNHEY and CDR2 SMNVEV (reference sequence).

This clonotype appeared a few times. The CDR3: CSARGLEYEQYF. The DNA of the CDR3 is TGCAGTGCTAGGGGACTAGAGTACGAGCAGTACTTC. This chain uses TRBV20-1 with TRBJ2-7; TRBD2 matches 8 bases. The length of the CDR3 is 12 residues. Per germline, CDR1 DFQATT and CDR2 SNEGSKA (reference sequence). With 3 bases clipped from V and 4 bases from J, the junction kept 2 bases outside the gene matches.

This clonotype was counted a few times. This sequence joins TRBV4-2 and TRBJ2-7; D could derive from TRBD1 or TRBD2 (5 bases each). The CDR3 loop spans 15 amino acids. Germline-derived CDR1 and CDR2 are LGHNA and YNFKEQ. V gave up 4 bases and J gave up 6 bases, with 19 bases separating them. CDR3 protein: CASSPVVGTPLEQYF. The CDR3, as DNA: TGTGCCAGCAGCCCAGTAGTGGGGACCCCCCTCGAGCAGTACTTC.

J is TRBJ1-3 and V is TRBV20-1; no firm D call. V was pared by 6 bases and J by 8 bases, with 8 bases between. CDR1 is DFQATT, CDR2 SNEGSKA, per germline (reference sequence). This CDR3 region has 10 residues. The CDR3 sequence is CSASGYTIYF. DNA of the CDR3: TGCAGTGCGTCGGGCTACACCATATATTTT.

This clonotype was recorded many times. Here the CDR3 DNA reads TGTGCCAGCAGCCTACAGCGGGACGAGCAGTACTTC. This translates into CASSLQRDEQYF. The chain carries TRBV28 and TRBJ2-7; perhaps TRBD2 as D (6 bases). This CDR3 spans 12 amino acids. Trimming shortened V by 6 bases and J by 5 bases, and 11 bases separated the two germline ends. Germline loops: CDR1 MDHEN, CDR2 SYDVKM.

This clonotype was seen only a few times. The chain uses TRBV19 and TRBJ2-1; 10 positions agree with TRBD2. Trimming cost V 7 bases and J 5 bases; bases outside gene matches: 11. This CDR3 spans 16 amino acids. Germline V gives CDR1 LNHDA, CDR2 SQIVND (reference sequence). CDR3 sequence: CASTDASLAGNNEQFF. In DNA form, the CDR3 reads TGTGCCAGTACCGATGCGTCACTAGCGGGGAACAATGAGCAGTTCTTC.